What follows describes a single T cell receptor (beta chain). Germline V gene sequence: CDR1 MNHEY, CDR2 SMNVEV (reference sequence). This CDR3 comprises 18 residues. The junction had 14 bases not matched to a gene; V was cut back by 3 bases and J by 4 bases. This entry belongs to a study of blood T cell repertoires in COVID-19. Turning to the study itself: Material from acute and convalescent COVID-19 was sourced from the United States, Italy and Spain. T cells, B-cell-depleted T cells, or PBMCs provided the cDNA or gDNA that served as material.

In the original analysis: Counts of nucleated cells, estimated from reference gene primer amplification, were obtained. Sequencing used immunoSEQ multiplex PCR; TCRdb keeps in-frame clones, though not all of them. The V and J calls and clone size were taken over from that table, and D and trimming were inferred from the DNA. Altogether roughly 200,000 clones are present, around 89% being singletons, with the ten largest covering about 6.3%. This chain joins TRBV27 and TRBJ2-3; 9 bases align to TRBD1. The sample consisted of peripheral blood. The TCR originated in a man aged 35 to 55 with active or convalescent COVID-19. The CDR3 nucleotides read TGTGCCAGCAGTTTTCGATCTTTTGCTACAGGGGGCCCAGATACGCAGTATTTT. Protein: CASSFRSFATGGPDTQYF.